The rows below give T cell receptor beta chains drawn from one sample of a study of T cells in Graves' hyperthyroidism and ophthalmopathy. TCRdb re-called the multiplex PCR reads with MiXCR, one entry per CDR3 protein. Among 200,000 or so distinct CDR3 sequences listed, roughly 17% were seen once. Sequencing was carried out using blood. Receptors originate from a woman aged 45-60 years with Graves' hyperthyroidism. CDR3s leave out the opening cysteine and the closing phenylalanine or tryptophan. Each record gives: V gene, CDR3 length, J gene, CDR3 protein.

v_gene: TRBV9
len: 16
j_gene: TRBJ2-3
CDR3aa: ASSVTPGGAGWTDTQY

v_gene: TRBV12-3/TRBV12-4
len: 11
j_gene: TRBJ2-2
CDR3aa: ASSPSQTGELF

v_gene: TRBV20-1
len: 12
j_gene: TRBJ2-3
CDR3aa: SAPGEREVYTQY

v_gene: TRBV6-1
len: 10
j_gene: TRBJ1-6
CDR3aa: ASGEYNSPLH

v_gene: TRBV6-1
len: 10
j_gene: TRBJ2-3
CDR3aa: ASSDRGIFRY

v_gene: TRBV28
len: 11
j_gene: TRBJ1-1
CDR3aa: ASSPGESTEAF

v_gene: TRBV6-2/TRBV6-3
len: 10
j_gene: TRBJ2-1
CDR3aa: ASSPLGYEQF

v_gene: TRBV28
len: 11
j_gene: TRBJ1-1
CDR3aa: ASTGGAYTEAF

v_gene: TRBV27
len: 16
j_gene: TRBJ2-1
CDR3aa: ASSGSLSGRSPYNEQF

v_gene: TRBV15
len: 11
j_gene: TRBJ1-1
CDR3aa: ATQYRSNTEAF

v_gene: TRBV29-1
len: 10
j_gene: TRBJ2-1
CDR3aa: SVIKGAHEQF

v_gene: TRBV18
len: 13
j_gene: TRBJ1-5
CDR3aa: ASSPEGTGNQPQH

v_gene: TRBV6-1
len: 10
j_gene: TRBJ1-5
CDR3aa: ASSPGQGPQH

v_gene: TRBV15
len: 13
j_gene: TRBJ2-7
CDR3aa: ATSRDSRYSYEQY

v_gene: TRBV6-1
len: 13
j_gene: TRBJ2-7
CDR3aa: ASKPIRWGNYEQY

v_gene: TRBV6-2/TRBV6-3
len: 11
j_gene: TRBJ2-2
CDR3aa: ASSYANTGELF